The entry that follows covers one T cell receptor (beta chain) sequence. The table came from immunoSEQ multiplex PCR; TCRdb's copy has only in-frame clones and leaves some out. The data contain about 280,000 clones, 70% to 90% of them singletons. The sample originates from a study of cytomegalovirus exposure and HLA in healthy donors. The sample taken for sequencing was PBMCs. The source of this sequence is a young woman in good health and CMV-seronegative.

The CDR3: CASSLLFRGANTGELFF. CDR3 nucleotides: TGTGCCAGCAGTTTACTTTTTAGGGGCGCGAACACCGGGGAGCTGTTTTTT. The chain employs TRBV27 and TRBJ2-2; tentative D call: TRBD1 (5 bases). Germline-derived CDR1 and CDR2 are MNHEY and SMNVEV (reference sequence). This CDR3 region has 17 residues. Trimming removed 2 bases at V and 0 bases at J, with 13 bases between.